The 32 T cell receptor beta chains below all came from one sample that was sequenced in a study of molecular identifiers for immune sequencing clone quantification. TCRdb redid the calling of the PCR reads with MiXCR, one entry per CDR3 protein. The profile shows some 580,000 distinct CDR3 sequences, roughly 23% of them singletons. The sequenced sample was naive CD8+ T cells from blood, with Jurkat cell RNA spiked in. Subset indicated: FACS-sorted CD8+CD4-CCR7+CD45RA+ naive T cells. The origin of the receptors is a human donor in good health. Some libraries in this study had Jurkat cell RNA spiked in.

This clonotype was counted at least ten times. This chain uses TRBV28 with TRBJ1-1, with D possibly TRBD1 on 5 matching bases. V was clipped by 5 bases and J by 1 base, with 20 bases between them. This CDR3 region has 17 residues. CDR1 and CDR2 from the germline V gene are MDHEN and SYDVKM. Written as DNA, the CDR3 is TGTGCCAGCAGTGCTCCAGGCCAAGGGGAGCCGAACACTGAAGCTTTCTTT. As protein: CASSAPGQGEPNTEAFF. Filled out from reference TRBV28 and TRBJ1-1, the complete variable domain reads DVKVTQSSRYLVKRTGEKVFLECVQDMDHENMFWYRQDPGLGLRLIYFSYDVKMKEKGDIPEGYSVSREKKERFSLILESASTNQTSMYLCASSAPGQGEPNTEAFFGQGTRLTVV.

This clonotype was recorded many times. The chain's CDR3 is CASSFGGGLGEQYF. DNA for the CDR3: TGTGCCAGCAGCTTTGGCGGAGGCTTAGGCGAGCAGTACTTC. V is TRBV5-4 and J is TRBJ2-7, with D possibly being TRBD2 (5 bases). V was trimmed by 2 bases and J by 6 bases, leaving 15 bases between them. This CDR3 contains 14 residues. The germline CDR1 and CDR2 sequences are SGHNT and YYREEE (reference sequence).

This clonotype has only a few counts. The rearrangement uses TRBV12-3 or TRBV12-4 and TRBJ1-5, with D perhaps TRBD1 (5 bases). V was clipped by 5 bases and J by 0 bases, with 8 bases between them. The CDR3 loop spans 14 amino acids. The CDR3 loop reads CASSKDSSNQPQHF. The CDR3, as DNA: TGTGCCAGCAGTAAAGACAGTAGCAATCAGCCCCAGCATTTT.

This rearrangement joins TRBV19 to TRBJ2-3; D possibly uses TRBD1 or TRBD2 (5 bases each). The V gene's germline CDR1 is LNHDA and CDR2 SQIVND (reference sequence). V shed 1 base and J shed 1 base, with 12 bases lying between them. The CDR3 consists of 16 residues. The CDR3 here is CASSIGTRGGTDTQYF. The CDR3 nucleotides read TGTGCCAGTAGTATAGGTACGAGAGGGGGCACAGATACGCAGTATTTT.

As concerns this clonotype: Without the conserved terminal phenylalanine or tryptophan, this CDR3 likely stems from a read error. No DNA is shown, since the ends of the CDR3 on it are uncertain; the CDR3 is the one TCRdb lists. V and J are TRBV13 and TRBJ1-1. Germline loops: CDR1 PRHDT, CDR2 FYEKMQ (reference sequence). The CDR3 numbers 14 amino acids, ends counted. The CDR3 loop reads CASSLGQSYTEALL.

A few counts support this clonotype. The chain is built from TRBV18 and TRBJ1-4; D perhaps matches TRBD1 (5 bases). The CDR3 is made up of 16 amino acids. The ends were cut back, 0 bases at V and 3 bases at J, with 11 bases in the middle. Germline V gene data show CDR1 as KGHSH and CDR2 as LQKENI. Here the CDR3 reads CASSPPPPGPNEKLFF. The CDR3 DNA reads as TGTGCCAGCTCACCACCCCCCCCAGGGCCTAATGAAAAACTGTTTTTT.

With regard to this clonotype: A much larger clone sits a single nucleotide away, making a read error possible. The rearrangement joins TRBV5-6 to TRBJ2-7, with D possibly called TRBD1 or TRBD2 (5 bases each). CDR3 size: 16 residues. Germline CDR1 and CDR2: SGHDT and YYEEEE. Trimming took 3 bases from V and 2 from J, leaving 18 bases between them. CDR3 sequence reads: CASSSAHRDRPYEQYF. In DNA, the CDR3 is TGTGCCAGCAGCTCGGCCCACCGGGACCGTCCCTACGAGCAGTACTTC.

Points on this clonotype: Germline and junction disagree at one end, which may indicate a read error. CDR3 DNA sequence: TGCGCCGGCAGCCTGAACTGGGGAGATACGCAGTATTTT. As protein: CAGSLNWGDTQYF. This chain links TRBV4-3 with TRBJ2-3; D gene uncertain. Germline CDR1 reads LGHNA; CDR2 reads YSLEER. The CDR3 contains 13 residues.

This clonotype is a singleton in its sample. Compared with germline, one end of the junction differs, possibly owing to a read error. The V and J genes are TRBV27 and TRBJ1-4; maybe TRBD1 (6 bases). Germline CDR1 MNHEY, CDR2 SMNVEV (reference sequence). The CDR3 has 15 amino acids. CDR3 loop: CASSWMDSYNEKLSF. Written as DNA, the CDR3 is TGTGCCAGCAGTTGGATGGACAGCTATAATGAAAAACTGTCTTTT.

This clonotype was recorded a few times. This chain uses TRBV6-1 with TRBJ1-5; D call uncertain. V dropped 6 bases and J dropped 2 bases, with 11 bases sitting between them. The CDR3 extends over 14 amino acids. Germline V gene lookup returns CDR1 MNHNS and CDR2 SASEGT. CDR3 DNA: TGTGCCAGCAGGTCGGGTAGGGGCAATCAGCCCCAGCATTTT. Its translation: CASRSGRGNQPQHF.

The chain has TRBV7-2 and TRBJ2-7; tentatively, D is TRBD1 or TRBD2 (5 bases each). The J call is in doubt because the DNA end fits TRBJ2-1 better. This CDR3 spans 16 amino acids. The V gene's germline CDR1 is SGHTA and CDR2 FQGNSA. The CDR3 DNA reads as TGTGCCAGCAGCCGTGCTACCGGGGCTAGAGCCTACGAGCAGTTCTTC. Its protein is CASSRATGARAYEQFF.

The chain carries TRBV7-9 and TRBJ1-1, with D possibly TRBD1 on 5 matching bases. V was pared by 5 bases and J by 4 bases, with 11 bases between. The germline V gene encodes CDR1 SEHNR and CDR2 FQNEAQ (reference sequence). The CDR3 is 13 residues long. CDR3 in amino acids: CASSPGTLTEAFF. The CDR3 nucleotides read TGTGCCAGCAGCCCCGGGACGCTCACTGAAGCTTTCTTT.

This clonotype was counted once. The CDR3 ends on some other residue instead of the conserved phenylalanine or tryptophan, so this is likely a read error. The chain recombines TRBV27 with TRBJ2-7, with 7 bases fitting TRBD2. CDR1 is MNHEY and CDR2 is SMNVEV in the germline V gene (reference sequence). This CDR3 is built from 18 residues. Unmatched junction bases numbered 25, after V lost 5 bases and J lost 9 bases. As DNA, the CDR3 is TGTGCCAGCAGTCATATTGCCGCGGGGGACTCCGCGTTTGCTTTGCAGTACTCC. It codes for CASSHIAAGDSAFALQYS.

This clonotype was detected ten times or more. This chain connects TRBV12-3 or TRBV12-4 to TRBJ2-5, with D unresolved. V gave up 3 bases and J gave up 5 bases, with 7 bases separating them. This CDR3 is built from 12 residues. CDR3 loop: CASSFYPETQYF. The CDR3 region has the DNA TGTGCCAGCAGTTTTTACCCGGAGACCCAGTACTTC.

This clonotype was counted ten times or more. This rearrangement joins TRBV4-2 to TRBJ2-3; D is unclear. V was shortened by 5 bases and J by 4 bases, with 16 bases between the two germline ends. The CDR3 loop spans 15 amino acids. Germline V lookup: CDR1 LGHNA, CDR2 YNFKEQ. CDR3 in DNA: TGTGCCAGCAGCGGTTCCCTGTCGGAAGCAGATACGCAGTATTTT. The encoded protein is CASSGSLSEADTQYF.

The chain is built from TRBV27 and TRBJ2-1; unclear D gene. With 5 bases removed from V and 5 bases from J, the gap between germline ends came to 16 bases. In germline, CDR1 is MNHEY, CDR2 SMNVEV (reference sequence). CDR3 length equals 15 residues. Here the CDR3 DNA reads TGTGCCAGCAGTCCATCCCGGGCTATGGACAATGAGCAGTTCTTC. Translated: CASSPSRAMDNEQFF.

The sample holds a few counts of this clonotype. The CDR3: CASSYRQGHYGYTF. The CDR3, as DNA: TGTGCCAGCAGTTACAGACAGGGACATTATGGCTACACCTTC. The chain couples TRBV6-5 to TRBJ1-2; 7 bases align to TRBD1. The CDR3 loop spans 14 amino acids. Germline V gene data show CDR1 as MNHEY and CDR2 as SVGAGI. V trimming: 2 bases; J trimming: 5 bases; junction bases outside the gene matches: 5.

The chain joins TRBV2 to TRBJ1-2; 9 bases map to TRBD1. The CDR3 covers 14 residues. J lost 4 bases, V lost 5 bases, and 5 bases had no gene match. The germline gives CDR1 SNHLY, CDR2 FYNNEI. The chain's CDR3 is CASSQGQGSYGYTF. The CDR3 nucleotides are TGTGCCAGCAGTCAGGGACAGGGCTCCTATGGCTACACCTTC.

This sequence joins TRBV4-1 and TRBJ1-5, with unresolved D. Trimming left V 3 bases short and J 3 bases short, with 9 bases between. Germline V gives CDR1 MGHRA, CDR2 YSYEKL. The CDR3 runs 14 residues. Here the CDR3 reads CASSQDRDNQPQHF. CDR3 sequence (DNA): TGCGCCAGCAGCCAGGACCGGGACAATCAGCCCCAGCATTTT.

This clonotype was seen a few times. The chain carries TRBV2 and TRBJ2-5; 7 bases line up with TRBD1. Germline CDR1 and CDR2: SNHLY and FYNNEI. With V trimmed by 6 bases and J by 0 bases, 10 bases remained unmatched. The CDR3 extends over 16 amino acids. This CDR3 reads CASSHPGQMYQETQYF. CDR3 coding DNA: TGTGCCAGCAGCCACCCGGGACAGATGTACCAAGAGACCCAGTACTTC.

With respect to this clonotype: A read error is likely, as this CDR3 ends without the conserved phenylalanine or tryptophan. V gene TRBV28 combines with J gene TRBJ2-3; perhaps TRBD2 as D (6 bases). This CDR3 is 15 amino acids long. Germline lookup yields CDR1 MDHEN and CDR2 SYDVKM. V shed 2 bases and J shed 2 bases, with 11 bases lying between them. This chain's CDR3 is CASSLASVFTDTQYS. Here the CDR3 DNA reads TGTGCCAGCAGTTTAGCTAGCGTATTCACAGATACGCAGTATTCT.

With respect to this clonotype: This sequence may be a read error, since a much larger clone differs from it by one base. V and J are TRBV20-1 and TRBJ2-7; D is possibly TRBD1 or TRBD2 (5 bases each). The CDR3 contains 16 residues. CDR1 is DFQATT, CDR2 SNEGSKA, per germline (reference sequence). V was clipped by 4 bases and J by 2 bases, with 21 bases between them. The CDR3 loop is CSAKAQGDVMTYEQYF. The CDR3 DNA is TGCAGTGCTAAAGCTCAAGGGGACGTAATGACCTACGAGCAGTACTTC.

This chain joins TRBV9 and TRBJ2-3; 12 positions match TRBD2. The V gene end was trimmed by 4 bases and the J gene end by 2 bases; junction bases not matched to a gene: 11. The V gene's germline CDR1 is SGDLS and CDR2 YYNGEE. CDR3 size: 18 residues. The CDR3 DNA reads TGTGCCAGCAGCTCGCTAGCGGGAGGGACCTCCTCCACAGATACGCAGTATTTT. It specifies CASSSLAGGTSSTDTQYF.

This clonotype turned up a few times. The chain uses TRBV6-6 and TRBJ2-2; 12 bases line up with TRBD2. The CDR3 covers 16 residues. Germline trimming cut 5 bases from V and 6 bases from J; bases unmatched to any gene: 7. Germline CDR1 MNHNY, CDR2 SVGAGI (reference sequence). CDR3 region: CASSLLTSGSPGELFF. CDR3 coding DNA: TGTGCCAGCAGTCTCCTGACTAGCGGGAGTCCCGGGGAGCTGTTTTTT.

This clonotype was seen a handful of times. The chain combines TRBV28 with TRBJ1-1; 10 nucleotides match TRBD1. The V segment lost 10 bases and the J segment 4 bases; nucleotides outside the gene matches: 9. Germline assignment: CDR1 MDHEN and CDR2 SYDVKM. The CDR3 runs 14 residues. CDR3 DNA: TGTGCCATCGGGACAGGGGTTGGGGGCACTGAAGCTTTCTTT. It encodes CAIGTGVGGTEAFF.

This clonotype was counted a few times. The chain combines TRBV25-1 with TRBJ2-1, with 11 bases matching TRBD2. The CDR3 spans 14 residues. Germline lookup yields CDR1 MGHDK and CDR2 SYGVNS. J gave up 7 bases and V 10 bases, and 9 bases lay outside the gene matches. The CDR3 is CATLGLADGNEQFF. CDR3 coding DNA: TGTGCCACACTGGGACTAGCGGACGGTAATGAGCAGTTCTTC.

In the case of this clonotype: With a much larger clone just one base away, this may be a read error. The chain couples TRBV19 to TRBJ2-7; D is unresolved. V was cut by 9 bases and J by 2 bases, with 14 bases left in between. The germline V gene encodes CDR1 LNHDA and CDR2 SQIVND (reference sequence). This CDR3 region has 13 residues. The CDR3 sequence is CASAPGPTYEQYF. In nucleotides, the CDR3 is TGTGCCAGCGCGCCCGGGCCCACCTACGAGCAGTACTTC.

This chain links TRBV3-1 with TRBJ1-5; no definite D call. Trimming removed 4 bases at V and 3 bases at J, with 10 bases between. There are 14 residues in the CDR3. Per germline, CDR1 LGHDT and CDR2 YNNKEL (reference sequence). The CDR3 loop reads CASSPVGDNQPQHF. CDR3 nucleotides: TGTGCCAGCAGCCCCGTCGGGGACAATCAGCCCCAGCATTTT.

This clonotype was picked up a small number of times. This chain uses TRBV13 with TRBJ1-1; D is possibly TRBD1 (5 bases). The CDR3 is 14 amino acids. Germline lookup yields CDR1 PRHDT and CDR2 FYEKMQ (reference sequence). With 5 bases removed from V and 3 bases from J, the gap between germline ends came to 13 bases. The CDR3 bases are TGTGCCAGCAGCCCTGTCCGGGGACACACTGAAGCTTTCTTT. Translating gives CASSPVRGHTEAFF. The variable domain in full, completed from reference TRBV13 and TRBJ1-1, reads AAGVIQSPRHLIKEKRETATLKCYPIPRHDTVYWYQQGPGQDPQFLISFYEKMQSDKGSIPDRFSAQQFSDYHSELNMSSLELGDSALYFCASSPVRGHTEAFFGQGTRLTVV.

The sample holds one count of this clonotype. The chain couples TRBV12-3 or TRBV12-4 to TRBJ2-2; TRBD1 matches at 9 bases. V lost 3 bases to trimming and J lost 4 bases; unmatched junction nucleotides: 6. CDR3 length: 16 amino acids. The CDR3 sequence is CASSFRTGEVTGELFF. The CDR3 DNA reads TGTGCCAGCAGTTTCCGGACAGGGGAGGTCACCGGGGAGCTGTTTTTT.

This clonotype has at least ten counts. This sequence joins TRBV5-1 and TRBJ1-1, with 8 bases aligning to TRBD1. In germline, CDR1 is SGHRS, CDR2 YFSETQ. CDR3 size: 14 residues. Unmatched junction bases numbered 2, after V lost 0 bases and J lost 4 bases. CDR3 DNA sequence: TGCGCCAGCAGCTTGGGACAGGGGATCACTGAAGCTTTCTTT. Translation: CASSLGQGITEAFF.

This rearrangement joins TRBV12-5 to TRBJ1-1; D is unresolved. Per the germline V gene, CDR1 is LGHNT and CDR2 is FRNRAP. V lost 2 bases, J lost 1 base, and 11 bases lay in between. This CDR3 contains 15 residues. The CDR3 DNA is TGTGCTAGTGGTTTGAGTGGCTTTGGGAACACTGAAGCTTTCTTT. Amino acids: CASGLSGFGNTEAFF.